What follows are 20 T cell receptor beta chains derived from one specimen sequenced in a study of shared clonotypes between healthy human individuals. Using immunoSEQ multiplex PCR, the repertoire was profiled, and TCRdb retains in-frame clones only, with some absent. The sample holds some 2.1 million clones, 93% seen once. Naivety among CD8 cells was defined by CD45RO negativity and positive CCR7 selection, thereby excluding terminally differentiated effector memory CD45RA+ cells. Sequencing was carried out using naive CD8+ T cells from PBMCs. These receptors came from a man aged 18 to 30 in good health. Some clones in this sample may be carry-over from other donors' samples.

The chain employs TRBV7-3 and TRBJ2-2, with D perhaps matching TRBD2 (5 bases). Germline values: CDR1 SGHTA, CDR2 FQGTGA. This CDR3 is 14 amino acids long. Trimming took 1 base from V and 8 from J, leaving 11 bases between them. CDR3 loop: CASSLIPGKGELFF. The CDR3 bases are TGTGCCAGCAGCTTAATACCGGGGAAGGGGGAGCTGTTTTTT.

The genes are TRBV29-1 and TRBJ2-6, with D possibly matching TRBD1 (6 bases). The CDR3 has 17 residues. Germline V gives CDR1 SQVTM, CDR2 ANQGSEA. Trimming took off 6 bases at V and 0 bases at J, with 18 bases between the two ends. The CDR3 region is CSVDFGQIYSGANVLTF. The CDR3, as DNA: TGCAGCGTCGACTTTGGACAGATTTACTCTGGGGCCAACGTCCTGACTTTC.

In the case of this clone: Different DNA sequences within this sample yield the same CDR3. The chain is built from TRBV7-9 and TRBJ2-5, with 8 positions matching TRBD1. The V gene end was trimmed by 4 bases and the J gene end by 5 bases; junction bases not matched to a gene: 3. In germline, CDR1 is SEHNR, CDR2 FQNEAQ (reference sequence). The CDR3 spans 13 residues. CDR3 sequence: CASSSTGGETQYF. CDR3 DNA: TGTGCCAGCAGCTCTACAGGGGGGGAGACCCAGTACTTC. Supplemented by reference TRBV7-9 and TRBJ2-5, the full variable domain reads DTGVSQNPRHKITKRGQNVTFRCDPISEHNRLYWYRQTLGQGPEFLTYFQNEAQLEKSRLLSDRFSAERPKGSFSTLEIQRTEQGDSAMYLCASSSTGGETQYFGPGTRLLVL.

The chain combines TRBV5-6 with TRBJ2-1, with 10 bases fitting TRBD1. This CDR3 comprises 19 residues. The germline gives CDR1 SGHDT, CDR2 YYEEEE. J lost 6 bases, V lost 0 bases, and 15 bases had no gene match. The CDR3 loop reads CASSLVLGDRGASFNEQFF. The CDR3 DNA reads as TGTGCCAGCAGCTTGGTTCTTGGGGACAGGGGCGCTAGCTTCAATGAGCAGTTCTTC.

The chain links TRBV28 to TRBJ1-5, with unresolved D. CDR1 is MDHEN, CDR2 SYDVKM, per germline. The ends were cut back, 3 bases at V and 7 bases at J, with 13 bases in the middle. This CDR3 region has 14 residues. The CDR3 region has the DNA TGTGCCAGCAGTTTCGGAGTTCTAGGGCAGCCCCAGCATTTT. Translating it yields CASSFGVLGQPQHF.

This chain connects TRBV6-1 to TRBJ2-7; D may be TRBD1 (7 bases). With 3 bases removed from V and 7 bases from J, the gap between germline ends came to 19 bases. The CDR3 is 15 residues long. CDR1 and CDR2 (germline): MNHNS, SASEGT. The CDR3 loop is CASSDYRGLQGEQYF. CDR3 DNA: TGTGCCAGCAGTGATTACAGGGGACTCCAGGGGGAGCAGTACTTC.

The chain combines TRBV5-1 with TRBJ1-3; D unclear. Trimming pared 5 bases from V and 3 bases from J, leaving 3 bases between. Germline CDR1 SGHRS, CDR2 YFSETQ. This CDR3 has 11 amino acids. CDR3 protein: CASRGGNTIYF. The CDR3 DNA reads TGCGCCAGCAGGGGTGGAAACACCATATATTTT. The full variable domain, in which reference TRBV5-1 and TRBJ1-3 provide the parts outside the CDR3, is KAGVTQTPRYLIKTRGQQVTLSCSPISGHRSVSWYQQTPGQGLQFLFEYFSETQRNKGNFPGRFSGRQFSNSRSEMNVSTLELGDSALYLCASRGGNTIYFGEGSWLTVV.

The rearrangement links TRBV27 to TRBJ1-2, with D perhaps matching TRBD1 (6 bases). The CDR3 is 16 amino acids. Germline V gene sequence: CDR1 MNHEY, CDR2 SMNVEV (reference sequence). V was trimmed by 5 bases and J by 0 bases, leaving 16 bases between them. The CDR3 DNA sequence: TGTGCCAGCAGTGGAGGGCCGGGACAACCTAACTATGGCTACACCTTC. Translating gives CASSGGPGQPNYGYTF.

The genes are TRBV5-1 and TRBJ2-7; TRBD2 matches at 8 bases. The trim removed 4 bases at V and 3 bases at J, leaving 9 bases unmatched. The CDR3 extends over 15 amino acids. Germline V gene data show CDR1 as SGHRS and CDR2 as YFSETQ. CDR3 DNA: TGCGCCAGCAGCCAGCTGGCGGGAGGCGGCTACGAGCAGTACTTC. Amino acids: CASSQLAGGGYEQYF.

In DNA, the CDR3 is TGTGCCAGCAGCGTAGTAGGGAGCGGGAACTATGGCTACACCTTC. Amino acid sequence: CASSVVGSGNYGYTF. The chain couples TRBV9 to TRBJ1-2; D is undetermined. This CDR3 contains 15 residues. Germline V CDR1 and CDR2: SGDLS, YYNGEE. With 0 bases removed from V and 2 bases from J, the gap between germline ends came to 11 bases.

The V gene is TRBV4-1, the J gene TRBJ2-3, with D possibly being TRBD1 (6 bases). In germline, CDR1 is MGHRA, CDR2 YSYEKL. V dropped 2 bases and J dropped 2 bases, with 14 bases sitting between them. This CDR3 region has 16 residues. CDR3 nucleotides: TGCGCCAGCAGCCAAACAACAGGGCTCCTCACAGATACGCAGTATTTT. Amino acids: CASSQTTGLLTDTQYF.

The CDR3 nucleotides read TGTGCCAGCAGCTACCGACAGGGCCTGGTTAACACTGAAGCTTTCTTT. It translates to CASSYRQGLVNTEAFF. This rearrangement joins TRBV5-6 to TRBJ1-1; 7 bases map to TRBD1. The length of the CDR3 is 16 residues. V was clipped by 3 bases and J by 2 bases; unmatched bases: 10. CDR1 and CDR2 from the germline V gene are SGHDT and YYEEEE.

This chain uses TRBV28 with TRBJ2-3; D is perhaps TRBD1 or TRBD2 (5 bases each). The CDR3 contains 15 residues. The germline V and J ends were trimmed by 5 bases and 4 bases, with 16 bases remaining between them. CDR1 is MDHEN and CDR2 is SYDVKM in the germline V gene. The CDR3 DNA sequence: TGTGCCAGCAGTCCCTGGCTAAGGGACCCAGATACGCAGTATTTT. It yields the protein CASSPWLRDPDTQYF.

V and J are TRBV7-3 and TRBJ2-7; D not resolved. With 5 bases removed from V and 7 bases from J, the gap between germline ends came to 21 bases. The CDR3 totals 15 residues. From germline, CDR1 is SGHTA and CDR2 FQGTGA. In DNA form, the CDR3 reads TGTGCCAGCAGCCTCCCCTGGGCTCCCCTTGAGGAGCAGTACTTC. Translated: CASSLPWAPLEEQYF.

J is TRBJ2-7 and V is TRBV7-8; 7 bases agree with TRBD1. The CDR3 consists of 12 residues. Germline CDR1 SGHVS, CDR2 FQNEAQ. Trimming at V came to 6 bases and at J to 5 bases, leaving 4 bases not matched to a gene. The CDR3 reads CASRAQGNEQYF. CDR3 coding DNA: TGTGCCAGCAGGGCACAGGGGAACGAGCAGTACTTC.

CDR3 in amino acids: CASSEGPGPQPQHF. CDR3 bases: TGTGCCAGCAGCGAAGGGCCTGGGCCTCAGCCCCAGCATTTT. V and J are TRBV13 and TRBJ1-5; no clear D gene. This CDR3 is built from 14 residues. V was pared by 5 bases and J by 6 bases, with 14 bases between. From germline, CDR1 is PRHDT and CDR2 FYEKMQ (reference sequence). Full variable domain (missing parts from reference TRBV13 and TRBJ1-5): AAGVIQSPRHLIKEKRETATLKCYPIPRHDTVYWYQQGPGQDPQFLISFYEKMQSDKGSIPDRFSAQQFSDYHSELNMSSLELGDSALYFCASSEGPGPQPQHFGDGTRLSIL.

The chain carries TRBV27 and TRBJ1-5, with TRBD1 identical over 9 bases. This CDR3 has 14 amino acids. Germline assignment: CDR1 MNHEY and CDR2 SMNVEV (reference sequence). V shed 6 bases, J shed 5 bases, and the junction held 5 bases outside the gene matches. CDR3 sequence: CASRGTGPYQPQHF. The CDR3 DNA follows: TGTGCCAGCAGGGGGACAGGGCCATATCAGCCCCAGCATTTT.

The rearrangement joins TRBV7-9 to TRBJ2-1, with D possibly TRBD2 on 6 matching bases. CDR3 length: 15 amino acids. Germline loops: CDR1 SEHNR, CDR2 FQNEAQ (reference sequence). V was shortened by 1 base and J by 10 bases, with 17 bases between the two germline ends. The CDR3 sequence is CASSLGGRIRWEQFF. CDR3 sequence (DNA): TGTGCCAGCAGCTTAGGAGGGAGGATACGGTGGGAGCAGTTCTTC. The entire variable domain, with the rest obtained from reference TRBV7-9 and TRBJ2-1, is as follows: DTGVSQNPRHKITKRGQNVTFRCDPISEHNRLYWYRQTLGQGPEFLTYFQNEAQLEKSRLLSDRFSAERPKGSFSTLEIQRTEQGDSAMYLCASSLGGRIRWEQFFGPGTRLTVL.

This chain uses TRBV5-1 with TRBJ2-7; D gene unclear. This CDR3 has 13 amino acids. Germline CDR1 is SGHRS and CDR2 is YFSETQ. Trimming took 4 bases from V and 2 from J, leaving 10 bases between them. The CDR3 spells CASSAGPTYEQYF. DNA for the CDR3: TGCGCCAGCAGCGCCGGCCCAACCTACGAGCAGTACTTC.

The chain recombines TRBV6-6 with TRBJ1-1; D gene ambiguous. Germline V gene data show CDR1 as MNHNY and CDR2 as SVGAGI (reference sequence). V was trimmed by 0 bases and J by 2 bases, leaving 7 bases between them. This CDR3 is built from 14 residues. CDR3 sequence (DNA): TGTGCCAGCAGTTACTCGCCATATAACACTGAAGCTTTCTTT. As protein: CASSYSPYNTEAFF.